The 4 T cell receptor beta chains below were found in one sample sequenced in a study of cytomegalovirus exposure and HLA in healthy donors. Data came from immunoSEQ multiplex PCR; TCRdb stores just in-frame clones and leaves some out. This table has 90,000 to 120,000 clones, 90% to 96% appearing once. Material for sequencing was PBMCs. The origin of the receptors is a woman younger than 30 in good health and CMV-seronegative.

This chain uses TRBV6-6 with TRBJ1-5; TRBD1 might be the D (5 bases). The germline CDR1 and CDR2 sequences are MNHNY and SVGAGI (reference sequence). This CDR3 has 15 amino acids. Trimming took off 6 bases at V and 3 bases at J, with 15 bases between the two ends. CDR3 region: CASRPTDSHNQPQHF. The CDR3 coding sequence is TGTGCCAGCAGACCAACCGACAGTCACAATCAGCCCCAGCATTTT.

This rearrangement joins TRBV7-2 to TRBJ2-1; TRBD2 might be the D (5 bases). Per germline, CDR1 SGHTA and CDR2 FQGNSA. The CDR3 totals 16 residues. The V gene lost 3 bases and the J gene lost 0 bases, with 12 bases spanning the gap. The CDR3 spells CASSFRSASSYNEQFF. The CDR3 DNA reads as TGTGCCAGCAGCTTCCGTAGCGCGAGCTCCTACAATGAGCAGTTCTTC.

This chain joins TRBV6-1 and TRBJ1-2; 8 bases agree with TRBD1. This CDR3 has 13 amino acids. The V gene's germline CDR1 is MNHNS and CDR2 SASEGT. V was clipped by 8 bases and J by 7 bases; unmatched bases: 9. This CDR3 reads CASRQGFKAGYTF. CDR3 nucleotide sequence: TGTGCCAGCCGACAGGGGTTTAAGGCTGGCTACACCTTC.

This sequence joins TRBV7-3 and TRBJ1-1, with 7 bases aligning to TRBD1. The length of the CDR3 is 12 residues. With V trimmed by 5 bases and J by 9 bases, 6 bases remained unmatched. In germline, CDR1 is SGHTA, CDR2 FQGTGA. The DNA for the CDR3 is TGTGCCAGCAGCGTAGGGACAGCAAAAGCTTTCTTT. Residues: CASSVGTAKAFF.